The present TCR beta chain was sequenced within a study of identical twins. Germline CDR1 is SGHRS and CDR2 is YFSETQ. CDR3 length: 14 residues. Trimming cost V 2 bases and J 3 bases, with 12 bases left between them. Only healthy Caucasians were included as donors. In this sample, this clonotype turned up a few times. A single record per CDR3 protein comes from TCRdb applying MiXCR to the 5' RACE reads. The sample consists of roughly 770,000 distinct CDR3 sequences, about 20% of them appearing once. This sample also appeared in a second study, on T cells expressing NK-cell markers. This second study says: Of the CD8+ T cell pool in six donors, roughly 1.0-8% was accounted for by dominant NKG2C+ clonotypes.

The specimen sequenced was PBMCs. The genes are TRBV5-1 and TRBJ2-7, with D possibly matching TRBD2 (6 bases). This TCR came from a woman aged 18-29 years in good health. CDR3 loop: CASSFSGLLYEQYF. As DNA, the CDR3 is TGCGCCAGCAGCTTCTCGGGACTCCTCTACGAGCAGTACTTC.